This T cell receptor beta chain was recorded in a study of preoperative IRX-2 immunotherapy in early breast cancer. This CDR3 has 15 residues. Germline CDR1 is MNHGY and CDR2 is SAAAGT. With 1 base removed from V and 0 bases from J, the gap between germline ends came to 9 bases. As for treatment: preoperative locoregional IRX-2 cytokine immunotherapy. Preoperative locoregional IRX-2 cytokine immunotherapy was tested in the phase Ib source study. Produced via immunoSEQ multiplex PCR; TCRdb's table is partial and in-frame only. Seen here are 30,000 to 45,000 clones, 65% to 90% observed once, and the top ten hold over 1.3%.

This chain links TRBV6-8 with TRBJ2-5; D gene ambiguous. The sequence came from a human donor with breast cancer. The source material was lymph node tissue, sampled after IRX-2 immunotherapy. The CDR3 reads CASSYYGRYQETQYF. In DNA form, the CDR3 reads TGTGCCAGCAGTTACTATGGAAGGTACCAAGAGACCCAGTACTTC.